The T cell receptor beta chain described here comes from a study of T-cell memory formation after mild COVID-19. Study-level points and caveats: From day 15 to 85, contracting clones were balanced between CD4 and CD8, whereas later expanders leaned toward CD4+.

Comments on this clonotype: What it binds is unknown.

TCRdb reprocessed the 5' RACE reads with MiXCR, giving one entry per CDR3 protein. Of approximately 480,000 distinct CDR3 sequences in the sample, 15% to 20% were seen once. The V and J ends lost 6 bases and 2 bases, in that order; junction bases with no gene match: 8. The CDR3 is 15 amino acids. Germline V lookup: CDR1 MNHEY, CDR2 SVGAGI. The chain joins TRBV6-5 to TRBJ2-7, with 9 bases aligning to TRBD1. The sequence was collected from an adult woman who had mild COVID-19 (a few samples of this study predate the infection). Cell type and time point are not known. The sample consisted of PBMCs or a T cell subset sorted from them (not recorded which). CDR3 sequence reads: CASRSDRGLPYEQYF. The DNA for the CDR3 is TGTGCCAGCAGGTCGGACAGGGGCCTACCCTACGAGCAGTACTTC.